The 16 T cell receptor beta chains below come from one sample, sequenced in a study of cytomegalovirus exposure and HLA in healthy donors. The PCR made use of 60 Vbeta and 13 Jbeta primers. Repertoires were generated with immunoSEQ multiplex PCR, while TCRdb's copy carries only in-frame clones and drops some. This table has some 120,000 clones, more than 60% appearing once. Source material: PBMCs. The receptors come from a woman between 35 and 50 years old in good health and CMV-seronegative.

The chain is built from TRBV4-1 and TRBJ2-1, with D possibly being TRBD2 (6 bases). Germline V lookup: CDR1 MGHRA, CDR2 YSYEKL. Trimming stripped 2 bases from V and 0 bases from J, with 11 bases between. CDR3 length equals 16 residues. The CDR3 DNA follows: TGCGCCAGCAGCCAACTGTCGGGACTCTCCTACAATGAGCAGTTCTTC. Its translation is CASSQLSGLSYNEQFF.

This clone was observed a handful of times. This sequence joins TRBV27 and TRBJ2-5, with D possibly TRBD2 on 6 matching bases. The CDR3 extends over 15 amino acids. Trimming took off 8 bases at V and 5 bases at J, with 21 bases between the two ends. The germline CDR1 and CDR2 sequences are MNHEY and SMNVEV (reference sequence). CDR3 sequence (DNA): TGTGCCAGCCAGCCGACTGGGACTTCCTCGGAGACCCAGTACTTC. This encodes CASQPTGTSSETQYF.

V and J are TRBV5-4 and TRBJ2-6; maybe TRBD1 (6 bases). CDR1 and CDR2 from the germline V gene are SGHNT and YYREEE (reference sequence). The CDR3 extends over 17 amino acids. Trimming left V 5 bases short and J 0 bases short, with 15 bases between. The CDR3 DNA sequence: TGTGCCAGCAGTAGAAGGACAGTGCCCTCTGGGGCCAACGTCCTGACTTTC. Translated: CASSRRTVPSGANVLTF.

This CDR3 is CASSVGPQGTDTQYF. DNA for the CDR3: TGTGCCAGCAGCGTTGGGCCCCAGGGCACAGATACGCAGTATTTT. The chain carries TRBV9 and TRBJ2-3; D is ambiguous. V lost 2 bases and J lost 1, with 11 bases in between. The CDR3 covers 15 residues. Germline V gene lookup returns CDR1 SGDLS and CDR2 YYNGEE.

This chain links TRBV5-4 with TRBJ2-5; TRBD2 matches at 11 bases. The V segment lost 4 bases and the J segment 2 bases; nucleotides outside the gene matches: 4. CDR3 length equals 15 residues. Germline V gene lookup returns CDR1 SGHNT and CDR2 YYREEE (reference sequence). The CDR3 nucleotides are TGTGCCAGCAGCCCTAGCGGGGGGCCACAAGAGACCCAGTACTTC. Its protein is CASSPSGGPQETQYF.

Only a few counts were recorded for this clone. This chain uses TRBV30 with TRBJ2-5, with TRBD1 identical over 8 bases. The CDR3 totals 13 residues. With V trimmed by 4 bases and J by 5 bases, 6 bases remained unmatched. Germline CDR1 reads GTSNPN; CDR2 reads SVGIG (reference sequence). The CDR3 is CAWTRGLRETQYF. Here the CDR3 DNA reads TGTGCCTGGACCAGGGGGCTCCGGGAGACCCAGTACTTC.

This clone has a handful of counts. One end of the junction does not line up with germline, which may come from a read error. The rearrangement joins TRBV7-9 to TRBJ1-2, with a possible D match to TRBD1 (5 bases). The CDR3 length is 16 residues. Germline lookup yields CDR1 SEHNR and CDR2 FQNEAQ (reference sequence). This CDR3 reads CSSSQGGGRTNYGYTF. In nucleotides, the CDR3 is TGTTCCAGCAGTCAGGGCGGTGGGCGGACTAACTATGGCTACACCTTC.

The CDR3: CASSYSTGGAGGYTF. CDR3 nucleotides: TGTGCCAGCAGTTACTCGACAGGGGGCGCTGGTGGCTACACCTTC. The chain is built from TRBV6-6 and TRBJ1-2; 10 bases match TRBD1. The CDR3 runs to 15 residues. The germline V gene encodes CDR1 MNHNY and CDR2 SVGAGI (reference sequence). After removal of 0 bases from V and 7 bases from J, the junction contained 5 bases not matched to a gene.

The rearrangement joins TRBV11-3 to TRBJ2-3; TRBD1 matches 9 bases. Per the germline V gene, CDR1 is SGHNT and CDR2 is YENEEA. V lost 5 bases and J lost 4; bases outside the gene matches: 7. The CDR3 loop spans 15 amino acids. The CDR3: CASSAGDRVADTQYF. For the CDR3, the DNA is TGTGCCAGCAGCGCGGGGGACAGGGTAGCAGATACGCAGTATTTT.

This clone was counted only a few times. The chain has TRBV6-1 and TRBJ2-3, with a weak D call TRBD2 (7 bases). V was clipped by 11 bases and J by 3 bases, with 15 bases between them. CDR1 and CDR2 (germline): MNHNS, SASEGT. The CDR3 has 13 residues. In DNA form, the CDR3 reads TGTGCCGGCTACGGGGGGCTAACAGATACGCAGTATTTT. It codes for CAGYGGLTDTQYF.

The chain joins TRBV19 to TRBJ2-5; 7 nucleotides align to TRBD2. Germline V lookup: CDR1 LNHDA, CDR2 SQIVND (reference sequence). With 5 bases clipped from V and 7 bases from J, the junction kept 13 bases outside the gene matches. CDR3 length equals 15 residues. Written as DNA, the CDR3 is TGTGCCAGTAGTTCTTCCTCCAACCCGGGAGGGACCCAGTACTTC. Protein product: CASSSSSNPGGTQYF.

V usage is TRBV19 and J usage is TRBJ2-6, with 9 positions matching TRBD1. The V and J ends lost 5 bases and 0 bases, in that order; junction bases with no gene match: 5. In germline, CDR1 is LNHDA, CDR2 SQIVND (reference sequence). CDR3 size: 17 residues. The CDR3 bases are TGTGCCAGTAGTCCACGGGACAGGGTCTCTGGGGCCAACGTCCTGACTTTC. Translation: CASSPRDRVSGANVLTF.

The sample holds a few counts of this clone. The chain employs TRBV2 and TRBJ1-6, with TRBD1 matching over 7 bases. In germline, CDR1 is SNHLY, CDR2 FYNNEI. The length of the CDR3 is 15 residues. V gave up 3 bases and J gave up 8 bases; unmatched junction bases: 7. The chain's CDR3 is CASSEVVRGDSPLHF. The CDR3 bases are TGTGCCAGCAGTGAGGTGGTCAGGGGGGATTCACCCCTCCACTTT. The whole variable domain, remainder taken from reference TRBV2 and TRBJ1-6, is EPEVTQTPSHQVTQMGQEVILRCVPISNHLYFYWYRQILGQKVEFLVSFYNNEISEKSEIFDDQFSVERPDGSNFTLKIRSTKLEDSAMYFCASSEVVRGDSPLHFGNGTRLTVT.

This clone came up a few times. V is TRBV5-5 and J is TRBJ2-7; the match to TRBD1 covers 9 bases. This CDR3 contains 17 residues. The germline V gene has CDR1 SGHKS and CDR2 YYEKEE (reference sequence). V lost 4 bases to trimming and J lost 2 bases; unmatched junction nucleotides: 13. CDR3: CASSRITGGGLPYEQYF. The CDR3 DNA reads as TGTGCCAGCAGCCGGATCACAGGGGGCGGGCTACCCTACGAGCAGTACTTC.

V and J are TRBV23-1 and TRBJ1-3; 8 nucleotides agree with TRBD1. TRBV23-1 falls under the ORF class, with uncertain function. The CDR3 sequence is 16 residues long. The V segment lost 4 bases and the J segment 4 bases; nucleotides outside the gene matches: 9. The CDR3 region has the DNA TGCGCCAGCAGTCCGCCCGACAGGGGATCAGGAAACACCATATATTTT. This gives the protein CASSPPDRGSGNTIYF.

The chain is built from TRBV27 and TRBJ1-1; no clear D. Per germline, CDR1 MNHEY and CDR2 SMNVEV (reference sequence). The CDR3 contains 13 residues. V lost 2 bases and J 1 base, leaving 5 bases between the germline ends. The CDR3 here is CASSLHRNTEAFF. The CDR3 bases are TGTGCCAGCAGTTTACACAGGAACACTGAAGCTTTCTTT.